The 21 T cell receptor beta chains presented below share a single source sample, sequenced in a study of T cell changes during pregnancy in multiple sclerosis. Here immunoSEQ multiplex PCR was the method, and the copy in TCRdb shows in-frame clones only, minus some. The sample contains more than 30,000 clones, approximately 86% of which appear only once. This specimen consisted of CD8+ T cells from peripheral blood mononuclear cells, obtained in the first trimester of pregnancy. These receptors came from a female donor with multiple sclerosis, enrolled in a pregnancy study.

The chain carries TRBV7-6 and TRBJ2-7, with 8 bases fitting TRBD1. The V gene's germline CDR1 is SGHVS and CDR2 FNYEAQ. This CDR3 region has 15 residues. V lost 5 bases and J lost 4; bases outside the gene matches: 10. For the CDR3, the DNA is TGTGCCAGCAGCCCAGGACAGGGTCTTAGGTACGAGCAGTACTTC. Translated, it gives CASSPGQGLRYEQYF.

This CDR3 is CASSYGGGTYNEQFF. As DNA, the CDR3 is TGTGCCAGCAGTTACGGCGGCGGAACCTACAATGAGCAGTTCTTC. The V call is TRBV6-5, the J call TRBJ2-1; D unclear. With 2 bases removed from V and 2 bases from J, the gap between germline ends came to 10 bases. CDR1 is MNHEY, CDR2 SVGAGI, per germline. The CDR3 runs 15 residues.

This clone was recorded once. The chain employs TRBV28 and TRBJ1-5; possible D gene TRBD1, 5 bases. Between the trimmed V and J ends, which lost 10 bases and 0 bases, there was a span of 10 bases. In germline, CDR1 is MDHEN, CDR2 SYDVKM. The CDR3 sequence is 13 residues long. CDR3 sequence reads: CATYRGSNQPQHF. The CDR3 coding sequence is TGTGCCACTTATAGGGGTAGCAATCAGCCCCAGCATTTT.

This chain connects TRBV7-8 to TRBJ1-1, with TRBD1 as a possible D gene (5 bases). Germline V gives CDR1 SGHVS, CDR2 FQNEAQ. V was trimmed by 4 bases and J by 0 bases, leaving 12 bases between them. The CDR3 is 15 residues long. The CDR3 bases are TGTGCCAGCAGCTCGGGTACAGGAATGAACACTGAAGCTTTCTTT. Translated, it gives CASSSGTGMNTEAFF.

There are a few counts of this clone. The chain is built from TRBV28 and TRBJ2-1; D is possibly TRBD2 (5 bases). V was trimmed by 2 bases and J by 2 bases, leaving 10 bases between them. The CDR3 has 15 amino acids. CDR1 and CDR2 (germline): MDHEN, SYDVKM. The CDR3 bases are TGTGCCAGCAGTTTAGGGGAGAAAACCTACAATGAGCAGTTCTTC. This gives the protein CASSLGEKTYNEQFF.

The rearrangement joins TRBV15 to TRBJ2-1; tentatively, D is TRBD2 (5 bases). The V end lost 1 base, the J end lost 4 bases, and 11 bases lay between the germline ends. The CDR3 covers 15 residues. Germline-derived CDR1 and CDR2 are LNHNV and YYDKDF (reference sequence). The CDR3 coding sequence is TGTGCCACCAGCAGAGTGAGCTGGGAGTACAATGAGCAGTTCTTC. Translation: CATSRVSWEYNEQFF.

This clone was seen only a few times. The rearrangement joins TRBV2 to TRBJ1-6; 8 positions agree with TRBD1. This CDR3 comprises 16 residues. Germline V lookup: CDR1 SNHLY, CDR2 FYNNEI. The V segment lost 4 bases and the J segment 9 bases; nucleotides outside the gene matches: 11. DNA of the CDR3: TGTGCCAGCAGTGGATTATTAGACAGGGGAGGTTCACCCCTCCACTTT. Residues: CASSGLLDRGGSPLHF.

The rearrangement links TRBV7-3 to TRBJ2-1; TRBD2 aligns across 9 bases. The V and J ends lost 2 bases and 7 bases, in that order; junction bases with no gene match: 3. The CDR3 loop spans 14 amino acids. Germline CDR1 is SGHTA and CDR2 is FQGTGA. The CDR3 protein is CASSLAGGPNEQFF. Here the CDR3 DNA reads TGTGCCAGCAGCTTAGCGGGAGGGCCGAATGAGCAGTTCTTC.

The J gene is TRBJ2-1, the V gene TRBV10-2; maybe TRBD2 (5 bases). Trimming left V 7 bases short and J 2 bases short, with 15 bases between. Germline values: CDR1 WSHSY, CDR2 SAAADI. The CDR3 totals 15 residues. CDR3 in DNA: TGCGCCAGCACTATACCTAGCCTCGCCTACAATGAGCAGTTCTTC. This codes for CASTIPSLAYNEQFF.

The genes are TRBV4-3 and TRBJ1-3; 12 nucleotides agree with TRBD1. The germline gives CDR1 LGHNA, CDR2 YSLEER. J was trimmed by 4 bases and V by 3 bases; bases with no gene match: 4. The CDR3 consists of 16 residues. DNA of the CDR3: TGCGCCAGCAGCCAGGGACAGGGGGCGGCGGGAAACACCATATATTTT. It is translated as CASSQGQGAAGNTIYF.

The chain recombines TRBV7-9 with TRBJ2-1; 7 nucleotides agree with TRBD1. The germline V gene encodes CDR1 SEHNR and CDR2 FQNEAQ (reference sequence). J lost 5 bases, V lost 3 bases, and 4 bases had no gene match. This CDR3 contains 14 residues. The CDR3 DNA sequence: TGTGCCAGCAGCTTGGTGGGACAGAACAATGAGCAGTTCTTC. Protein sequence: CASSLVGQNNEQFF.

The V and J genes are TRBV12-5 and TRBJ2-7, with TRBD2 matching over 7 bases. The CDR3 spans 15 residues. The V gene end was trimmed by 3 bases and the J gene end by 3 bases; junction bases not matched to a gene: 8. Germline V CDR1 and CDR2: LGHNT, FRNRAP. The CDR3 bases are TGTGCTAGTGGTTTTAGCGGGTCACCACTCTACGAGCAGTACTTC. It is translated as CASGFSGSPLYEQYF.

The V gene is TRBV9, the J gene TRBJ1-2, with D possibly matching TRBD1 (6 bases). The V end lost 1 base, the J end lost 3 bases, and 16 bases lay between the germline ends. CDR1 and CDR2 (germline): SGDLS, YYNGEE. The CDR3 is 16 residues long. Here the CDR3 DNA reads TGTGCCAGCAGCGTAAATAACAGGGACCCAGACTATGGCTACACCTTC. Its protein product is CASSVNNRDPDYGYTF.

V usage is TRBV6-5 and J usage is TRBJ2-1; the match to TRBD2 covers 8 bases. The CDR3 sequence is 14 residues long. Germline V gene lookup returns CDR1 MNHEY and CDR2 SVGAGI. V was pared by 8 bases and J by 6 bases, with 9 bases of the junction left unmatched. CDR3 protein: CASSPELAVNEQFF. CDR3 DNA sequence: TGTGCCAGCTCCCCCGAACTAGCGGTCAATGAGCAGTTCTTC.

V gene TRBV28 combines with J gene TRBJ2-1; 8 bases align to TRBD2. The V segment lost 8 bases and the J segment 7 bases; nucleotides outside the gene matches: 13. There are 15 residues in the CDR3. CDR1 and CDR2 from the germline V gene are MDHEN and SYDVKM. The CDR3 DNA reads TGTGCCAGCGGCCCCGGGACTAGGGCCTTAAATGAGCAGTTCTTC. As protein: CASGPGTRALNEQFF. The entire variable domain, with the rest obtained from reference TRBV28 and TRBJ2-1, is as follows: DVKVTQSSRYLVKRTGEKVFLECVQDMDHENMFWYRQDPGLGLRLIYFSYDVKMKEKGDIPEGYSVSREKKERFSLILESASTNQTSMYLCASGPGTRALNEQFFGPGTRLTVL.

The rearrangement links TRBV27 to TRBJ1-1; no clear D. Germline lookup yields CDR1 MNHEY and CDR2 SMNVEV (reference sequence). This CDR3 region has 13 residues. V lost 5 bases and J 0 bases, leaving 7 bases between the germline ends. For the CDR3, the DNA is TGTGCCAGCAGTCCAATCATGAACACTGAAGCTTTCTTT. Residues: CASSPIMNTEAFF.

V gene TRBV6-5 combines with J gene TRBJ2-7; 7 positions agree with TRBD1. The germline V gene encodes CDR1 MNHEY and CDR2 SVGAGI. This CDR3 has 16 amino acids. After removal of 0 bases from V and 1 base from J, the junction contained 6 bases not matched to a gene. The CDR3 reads CASSYSIGTESYEQYF. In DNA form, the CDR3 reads TGTGCCAGCAGTTACTCGATTGGGACAGAGTCCTACGAGCAGTACTTC.

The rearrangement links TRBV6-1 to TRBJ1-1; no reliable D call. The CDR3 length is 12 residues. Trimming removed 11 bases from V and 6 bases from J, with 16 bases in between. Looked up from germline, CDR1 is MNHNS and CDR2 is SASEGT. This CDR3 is CAARYMASEAFF. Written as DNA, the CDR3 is TGTGCCGCAAGATATATGGCATCTGAAGCTTTCTTT.

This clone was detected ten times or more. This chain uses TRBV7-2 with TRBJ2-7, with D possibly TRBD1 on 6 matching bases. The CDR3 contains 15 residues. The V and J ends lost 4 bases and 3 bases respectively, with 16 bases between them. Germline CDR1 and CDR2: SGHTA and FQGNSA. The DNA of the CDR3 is TGTGCCAGCAGCTCCTTGCTGGGGACAAGCTACGAGCAGTACTTC. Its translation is CASSSLLGTSYEQYF.

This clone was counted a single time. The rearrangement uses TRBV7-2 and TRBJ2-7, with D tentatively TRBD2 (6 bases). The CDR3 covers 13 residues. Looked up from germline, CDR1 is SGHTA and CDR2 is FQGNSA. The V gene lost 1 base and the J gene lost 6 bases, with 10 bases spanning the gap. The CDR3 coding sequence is TGTGCCAGCAGCTTAGGGAGGGGAGCCGAGCAGTACTTC. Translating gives CASSLGRGAEQYF.

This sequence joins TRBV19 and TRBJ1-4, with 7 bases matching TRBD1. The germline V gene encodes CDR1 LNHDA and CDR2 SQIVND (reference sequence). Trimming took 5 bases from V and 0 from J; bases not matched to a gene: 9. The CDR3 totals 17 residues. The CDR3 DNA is TGTGCCAGTAGTCCCAGGGGGTCTGCTGCAACTAATGAAAAACTGTTTTTT. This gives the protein CASSPRGSAATNEKLFF.